One and the same sample provided the 32 T cell receptor beta chains below, sequenced in a study of blood T cell repertoires in COVID-19 (TCRdb year 2020). Library method: the immunoSEQ multiplex PCR assay. Here the immuneACCESS table is served through TCRdb, limited to in-frame sequences with V and J called. Missing clones are a known gap in these copies; in checked studies unresolved V genes cover under half, and the rest lacks a known reason. This sample comprises 300,000 to 400,000 clones, 85% to 90% of them detected only once. Of the sample, approximately 2.9% is held by the ten largest clones. Input material: peripheral blood. Receptor source: a woman aged 25 to 39 with COVID-19, enrolled during active disease.

The genes are TRBV19 and TRBJ2-3; 9 positions agree with TRBD2. Germline V gene data show CDR1 as LNHDA and CDR2 as SQIVND (reference sequence). V trimming: 6 bases; J trimming: 5 bases; junction bases outside the gene matches: 9. The CDR3 runs 15 residues. CDR3 nucleotides: TGTGCCAGTAGCAATACGGGACTAGCTTTAGATACGCAGTATTTT. Amino acid sequence: CASSNTGLALDTQYF.

This clone was seen just once. The chain is built from TRBV27 and TRBJ2-2; unclear D gene. Trimming shortened V by 3 bases and J by 1 base, and 12 bases separated the two germline ends. The CDR3 length is 16 residues. The V gene's germline CDR1 is MNHEY and CDR2 SMNVEV (reference sequence). CDR3 protein: CASSLSYALNTGELFF. The CDR3 DNA reads as TGTGCCAGCAGTTTGAGTTACGCCCTGAACACCGGGGAGCTGTTTTTT.

The chain is built from TRBV12-3 or TRBV12-4 and TRBJ2-5; a weak D match, TRBD2 (6 bases). The V end lost 3 bases, the J end lost 7 bases, and 12 bases lay between the germline ends. The CDR3 loop spans 13 amino acids. CDR3 loop: CASSFGGTWTQYF. The CDR3, as DNA: TGTGCCAGCAGTTTCGGAGGGACCTGGACCCAGTACTTC.

This clone appeared a few times. This rearrangement joins TRBV5-1 to TRBJ2-1; the match to TRBD2 covers 13 bases. V dropped 8 bases and J dropped 6; count of bases not matched to a gene: 5. The germline V gene has CDR1 SGHRS and CDR2 YFSETQ. CDR3 size: 14 residues. CDR3 bases: TGCGCCAGTAAGACTAGCGGGAGGTTCAATGAGCAGTTCTTC. Protein: CASKTSGRFNEQFF.

CDR3 DNA sequence: TGCAGCGTGGCTGATTGGACAGGGAAAGAGACCCAGTACTTC. Encoded protein: CSVADWTGKETQYF. The chain recombines TRBV29-1 with TRBJ2-5; TRBD1 aligns across 8 bases. V lost 6 bases and J lost 3; bases outside the gene matches: 9. This CDR3 has 14 residues. Germline V gene sequence: CDR1 SQVTM, CDR2 ANQGSEA.

The chain is built from TRBV28 and TRBJ1-5, with TRBD1 matching 7 bases. J was trimmed by 0 bases and V by 5 bases; bases with no gene match: 4. The CDR3 loop spans 15 amino acids. Germline V lookup: CDR1 MDHEN, CDR2 SYDVKM. The CDR3 spells CASSTTGISNQPQHF. In DNA, the CDR3 is TGTGCCAGCAGTACGACAGGGATTAGCAATCAGCCCCAGCATTTT. Filled out from reference TRBV28 and TRBJ1-5, the complete variable domain reads DVKVTQSSRYLVKRTGEKVFLECVQDMDHENMFWYRQDPGLGLRLIYFSYDVKMKEKGDIPEGYSVSREKKERFSLILESASTNQTSMYLCASSTTGISNQPQHFGDGTRLSIL.

This CDR3 reads CASSLGLSGTDTQYF. The CDR3 DNA follows: TGTGCCAGCAGCCTCGGACTAAGCGGCACAGATACGCAGTATTTT. The chain recombines TRBV3-1 (or the pseudogene TRBV3-2) with TRBJ2-3, with D perhaps matching TRBD2 (6 bases). This CDR3 has 15 residues. V was cut by 4 bases and J by 1 base, with 12 bases left in between. CDR1 and CDR2 from the germline V gene are LGHDT and YNNKEL (reference sequence).

The chain uses TRBV19 and TRBJ2-1; 8 nucleotides align to TRBD1. V lost 5 bases, J lost 4 bases, and 4 bases stayed unmatched. Germline CDR1 and CDR2: LNHDA and SQIVND (reference sequence). CDR3 length: 14 amino acids. CDR3 coding DNA: TGTGCCAGTAGTGACCGGGACAGGTACAATGAGCAGTTCTTC. It specifies CASSDRDRYNEQFF.

V gene TRBV5-6 combines with J gene TRBJ1-6; 12 bases fit TRBD1. V shed 4 bases and J 7 bases; nucleotides not matched to a gene: 3. CDR1 and CDR2 from the germline V gene are SGHDT and YYEEEE. There are 15 residues in the CDR3. The CDR3 protein is CASSPGTGGNSPLHF. The CDR3 nucleotides are TGTGCCAGCAGCCCCGGGACAGGGGGCAATTCACCCCTCCACTTT. Drawing the rest from reference TRBV5-6 and TRBJ1-6, the complete variable domain is DAGVTQSPTHLIKTRGQQVTLRCSPKSGHDTVSWYQQALGQGPQFIFQYYEEEERQRGNFPDRFSGHQFPNYSSELNVNALLLGDSALYLCASSPGTGGNSPLHFGNGTRLTVT.

The chain is built from TRBV5-5 and TRBJ2-2; D is ambiguous. CDR3 length: 13 residues. Germline-derived CDR1 and CDR2 are SGHKS and YYEKEE (reference sequence). With 1 base removed from V and 7 bases from J, the gap between germline ends came to 8 bases. The DNA for the CDR3 is TGTGCCAGCAGCTTGCCCGGTAACGGGGAGCTGTTTTTT. Encoded protein: CASSLPGNGELFF.

The V gene is TRBV4-1, the J gene TRBJ2-1; D perhaps matches TRBD2 (6 bases). Per germline, CDR1 MGHRA and CDR2 YSYEKL. The CDR3 has 15 residues. The ends were cut back, 1 base at V and 2 bases at J, with 9 bases in the middle. CDR3 sequence reads: CASSQVAATYNEQFF. In nucleotides, the CDR3 is TGCGCCAGCAGCCAAGTAGCGGCAACCTACAATGAGCAGTTCTTC.

The J gene is TRBJ2-3, the V gene TRBV2, with 11 bases matching TRBD2. Germline values: CDR1 SNHLY, CDR2 FYNNEI. This CDR3 has 13 residues. V shed 7 bases, J shed 6 bases, and the junction held 3 bases outside the gene matches. The CDR3 is CASNSGRGDTQYF. DNA for the CDR3: TGTGCCAGCAATAGCGGGAGGGGGGATACGCAGTATTTT. The full variable domain, with the rest looked up from reference TRBV2 and TRBJ2-3, is EPEVTQTPSHQVTQMGQEVILRCVPISNHLYFYWYRQILGQKVEFLVSFYNNEISEKSEIFDDQFSVERPDGSNFTLKIRSTKLEDSAMYFCASNSGRGDTQYFGPGTRLTVL.

The chain couples TRBV27 to TRBJ1-1; D possibly corresponds to TRBD1 (6 bases). This CDR3 spans 13 amino acids. Trimming took off 7 bases at V and 3 bases at J, with 12 bases between the two ends. Germline V gives CDR1 MNHEY, CDR2 SMNVEV (reference sequence). The chain's CDR3 is CASKTGDYTEAFF. The CDR3, as DNA: TGTGCCAGCAAGACAGGTGACTACACTGAAGCTTTCTTT.

The genes are TRBV27 and TRBJ1-1; 7 nucleotides align to TRBD1. The junction had 7 bases not matched to a gene; V was cut back by 5 bases and J by 1 base. CDR3 length: 15 amino acids. Germline V gene data show CDR1 as MNHEY and CDR2 as SMNVEV (reference sequence). The CDR3 is CASSATGQKNTEAFF. The CDR3 bases are TGTGCCAGCAGTGCCACGGGACAGAAGAACACTGAAGCTTTCTTT.

The genes are TRBV27 and TRBJ2-7, with 7 positions matching TRBD1. V lost 5 bases to trimming and J lost 9 bases; unmatched junction nucleotides: 16. CDR1 is MNHEY and CDR2 is SMNVEV in the germline V gene (reference sequence). The CDR3 is made up of 15 amino acids. The CDR3 here is CASSKGGVVGGPQYF. CDR3 sequence (DNA): TGTGCCAGCAGTAAAGGTGGGGTCGTAGGGGGCCCGCAGTACTTC.

This clone was detected only once. The rearrangement joins TRBV29-1 to TRBJ1-1; D might be TRBD1 (6 bases). CDR1 is SQVTM, CDR2 ANQGSEA, per germline. This CDR3 has 14 amino acids. Between the trimmed V and J ends, which lost 6 bases and 1 base, there was a span of 15 bases. The CDR3 region is CSVLTGLGNTEAFF. The CDR3 DNA reads TGCAGCGTCCTAACAGGGCTTGGGAACACTGAAGCTTTCTTT. Full variable domain (missing parts from reference TRBV29-1 and TRBJ1-1): SAVISQKPSRDICQRGTSLTIQCQVDSQVTMMFWYRQQPGQSLTLIATANQGSEATYESGFVIDKFPISRPNLTFSTLTVSNMSPEDSSIYLCSVLTGLGNTEAFFGQGTRLTVV.

J is TRBJ1-2 and V is TRBV13, with D possibly being TRBD1 (5 bases). The CDR3 totals 15 residues. CDR1 and CDR2 from the germline V gene are PRHDT and FYEKMQ (reference sequence). Trimming pared 5 bases from V and 1 base from J, leaving 14 bases between. The CDR3 DNA sequence: TGTGCCAGCAGCGCAGGACATAACCTTAACTATGGCTACACCTTC. Protein: CASSAGHNLNYGYTF.

This chain connects TRBV18 to TRBJ1-5; TRBD1 matches 8 bases. V dropped 4 bases and J dropped 2; count of bases not matched to a gene: 4. Germline V lookup: CDR1 KGHSH, CDR2 LQKENI. CDR3 size: 15 residues. The CDR3 loop reads CASSRQGYGNQPQHF. CDR3 DNA sequence: TGTGCCAGCTCACGACAGGGGTATGGCAATCAGCCCCAGCATTTT.

The genes are TRBV2 and TRBJ1-2; 9 nucleotides agree with TRBD1. V shed 11 bases, J shed 4 bases, and the junction held 5 bases outside the gene matches. The CDR3 consists of 12 residues. Germline CDR1 is SNHLY and CDR2 is FYNNEI. Here the CDR3 reads CAGQGQGYGYTF. The DNA for the CDR3 is TGTGCCGGACAGGGACAGGGCTATGGCTACACCTTC. Combining the CDR3 with reference TRBV2 and TRBJ1-2 gives the whole variable domain EPEVTQTPSHQVTQMGQEVILRCVPISNHLYFYWYRQILGQKVEFLVSFYNNEISEKSEIFDDQFSVERPDGSNFTLKIRSTKLEDSAMYFCAGQGQGYGYTFGSGTRLTVV.

The rearrangement links TRBV19 to TRBJ1-5; 12 nucleotides align to TRBD1. There are 14 residues in the CDR3. The germline gives CDR1 LNHDA, CDR2 SQIVND (reference sequence). J lost 6 bases, V lost 6 bases, and 3 bases had no gene match. The CDR3 region is CASRGTGGGQPQHF. CDR3 bases: TGTGCCAGTAGGGGGACAGGGGGCGGTCAGCCCCAGCATTTT. Combining the CDR3 with reference TRBV19 and TRBJ1-5 gives the whole variable domain DGGITQSPKYLFRKEGQNVTLSCEQNLNHDAMYWYRQDPGQGLRLIYYSQIVNDFQKGDIAEGYSVSREKKESFPLTVTSAQKNPTAFYLCASRGTGGGQPQHFGDGTRLSIL.

This chain joins TRBV5-1 and TRBJ2-2; 7 positions agree with TRBD1. The germline gives CDR1 SGHRS, CDR2 YFSETQ. This CDR3 is built from 16 residues. J was trimmed by 0 bases and V by 5 bases; bases with no gene match: 7. The CDR3 bases are TGCGCCAGCAGGGATGCCGGGACAGCGAACACCGGGGAGCTGTTTTTT. It codes for CASRDAGTANTGELFF.

The gene calls are TRBV19 and TRBJ1-6; D gene uncertain. Per the germline V gene, CDR1 is LNHDA and CDR2 is SQIVND (reference sequence). CDR3 length: 14 amino acids. V gave up 2 bases and J gave up 7 bases, with 9 bases separating them. This CDR3 reads CASSINERNSPLHF. The CDR3 DNA reads TGTGCCAGTAGTATAAATGAGAGGAATTCACCCCTCCACTTT. Full variable domain (outside the CDR3, taken from reference TRBV19 and TRBJ1-6): DGGITQSPKYLFRKEGQNVTLSCEQNLNHDAMYWYRQDPGQGLRLIYYSQIVNDFQKGDIAEGYSVSREKKESFPLTVTSAQKNPTAFYLCASSINERNSPLHFGNGTRLTVT.

The chain links TRBV12-5 to TRBJ2-1; 7 positions agree with TRBD1. V lost 1 base and J lost 7; bases outside the gene matches: 7. Germline V gives CDR1 LGHNT, CDR2 FRNRAP. The CDR3 totals 15 residues. DNA for the CDR3: TGTGCTAGTGGTTTGGCCGAACAGGGGACGAATGAGCAGTTCTTC. Its protein is CASGLAEQGTNEQFF.

The CDR3 reads CASSVGGSGRINEQFF. For the CDR3, the DNA is TGTGCCAGCAGCGTAGGAGGGAGCGGGAGAATAAATGAGCAGTTCTTC. The chain employs TRBV9 and TRBJ2-1, with 8 bases fitting TRBD2. Looked up from germline, CDR1 is SGDLS and CDR2 is YYNGEE. The CDR3 runs 16 residues. Trimming took 0 bases from V and 7 from J; bases not matched to a gene: 9. Looking up the rest from reference TRBV9 and TRBJ2-1 gives the full variable domain: DSGVTQTPKHLITATGQRVTLRCSPRSGDLSVYWYQQSLDQGLQFLIQYYNGEERAKGNILERFSAQQFPDLHSELNLSSLELGDSALYFCASSVGGSGRINEQFFGPGTRLTVL.

The chain recombines TRBV19 with TRBJ2-1; weak D call: TRBD2 (5 bases). This CDR3 contains 17 residues. The V gene's germline CDR1 is LNHDA and CDR2 SQIVND (reference sequence). Trimming left V 3 bases short and J 5 bases short, with 20 bases between. CDR3 nucleotide sequence: TGTGCCAGTAGTATCCAGGTGTCGAGAGGGCGGCACAATGAGCAGTTCTTC. Translation gives CASSIQVSRGRHNEQFF.

The J gene is TRBJ1-5, the V gene TRBV6-2 or TRBV6-3; D remains ambiguous. Germline V gives CDR1 MNHEY, CDR2 SVGEGT. V lost 1 base and J 5 bases, leaving 12 bases between the germline ends. The CDR3 length is 15 residues. CDR3: CASSYLRREDQPQHF. In nucleotides, the CDR3 is TGTGCCAGCAGTTACTTAAGGAGGGAAGATCAGCCCCAGCATTTT.

The rearrangement links TRBV5-1 to TRBJ2-3; TRBD1 agrees at 7 bases. The CDR3 is 13 residues long. V shed 4 bases, J shed 2 bases, and the junction held 1 base outside the gene matches. Germline CDR1 is SGHRS and CDR2 is YFSETQ. CDR3 residues: CASSGQATDTQYF. CDR3 in DNA: TGCGCCAGCAGCGGACAGGCCACAGATACGCAGTATTTT. The variable domain in full, with the rest retrieved from reference TRBV5-1 and TRBJ2-3, is KAGVTQTPRYLIKTRGQQVTLSCSPISGHRSVSWYQQTPGQGLQFLFEYFSETQRNKGNFPGRFSGRQFSNSRSEMNVSTLELGDSALYLCASSGQATDTQYFGPGTRLTVL.

The gene calls are TRBV15 and TRBJ2-5, with D maybe TRBD2 (6 bases). The V gene's germline CDR1 is LNHNV and CDR2 YYDKDF (reference sequence). This CDR3 has 14 amino acids. Trimming stripped 0 bases from V and 2 bases from J, with 7 bases between. The CDR3 DNA is TGTGCCACCAGCAGAGAAGGGACTCAAGAGACCCAGTACTTC. This sequence encodes CATSREGTQETQYF.

V gene TRBV7-2 combines with J gene TRBJ2-7; TRBD1 is a possible D gene (5 bases). Germline assignment: CDR1 SGHTA and CDR2 FQGNSA. This CDR3 comprises 11 residues. Trimming cost V 2 bases and J 6 bases, with 5 bases left between them. CDR3: CASSLQGEQYF. Here the CDR3 DNA reads TGTGCCAGCAGCTTACAGGGCGAGCAGTACTTC. Combining the CDR3 with reference TRBV7-2 and TRBJ2-7 gives the whole variable domain GAGVSQSPSNKVTEKGKDVELRCDPISGHTALYWYRQSLGQGLEFLIYFQGNSAPDKSGLPSDRFSAERTGGSVSTLTIQRTQQEDSAVYLCASSLQGEQYFGPGTRLTVT.

The chain has TRBV5-1 and TRBJ2-3; 9 bases line up with TRBD2. Trimming cost V 0 bases and J 0 bases; bases outside gene matches: 14. Germline CDR1 SGHRS, CDR2 YFSETQ. The CDR3 is 20 residues long. In nucleotides, the CDR3 is TGCGCCAGCAGCTTGGACCCTACTTTAATGACTAGCGGTAGCACAGATACGCAGTATTTT. Its protein product is CASSLDPTLMTSGSTDTQYF.

The chain employs TRBV5-1 and TRBJ2-2; TRBD2 agrees at 9 bases. The CDR3 covers 16 residues. CDR1 SGHRS and CDR2 YFSETQ come from the germline V gene. The V and J ends lost 0 bases and 4 bases, in that order; junction bases with no gene match: 4. CDR3 protein: CASSLVAGEVTGELFF. The CDR3 DNA sequence: TGCGCCAGCAGCTTGGTAGCGGGAGAGGTCACCGGGGAGCTGTTTTTT.

The chain is built from TRBV2 and TRBJ2-3, with TRBD2 matching over 8 bases. The V and J ends lost 7 bases and 3 bases, in that order; junction bases with no gene match: 6. The CDR3 runs 14 residues. The germline CDR1 and CDR2 sequences are SNHLY and FYNNEI. CDR3: CASIVGLVTDTQYF. The CDR3 DNA is TGTGCCAGCATCGTGGGACTAGTGACAGATACGCAGTATTTT.